These 15 T cell receptor beta chains were sequenced from one sample in a study of blood T cells in healthy people across ages (dated by TCRdb to 2014 to 2015). The method behind the library was 5' RACE. TCRdb records Illumina HiSeq 2500 as the sequencer. A second roughly 6 to 11 cycle PCR used a sample-barcoded 5' primer and a J-beta primer mix. TCRdb reprocessing: public reads trimmed at Q25 with fastp, clones called with MiXCR, in-frame beta chains kept. Every CDR3 protein is listed once, alongside the most common genes and DNA of its rows. The sample includes roughly 720,000 distinct CDR3 sequences, with about 53% observed a single time. Approximately 40% of the sample is held by the ten biggest clonotypes. The specimen was blood. These receptor sequences come from a man older than 75 in good health.

The CDR3 sequence is CSVEDNPGTEAFF. CDR3 nucleotides: TGCAGCGTTGAAGATAATCCCGGGACTGAAGCTTTCTTT. The chain joins TRBV29-1 to TRBJ1-1; D is undetermined. V was trimmed by 0 bases and J by 5 bases, leaving 10 bases between them. Per germline, CDR1 SQVTM and CDR2 ANQGSEA. The CDR3 is made up of 13 amino acids. Supplemented by reference TRBV29-1 and TRBJ1-1, the full variable domain reads SAVISQKPSRDICQRGTSLTIQCQVDSQVTMMFWYRQQPGQSLTLIATANQGSEATYESGFVIDKFPISRPNLTFSTLTVSNMSPEDSSIYLCSVEDNPGTEAFFGQGTRLTVV.

The chain carries TRBV20-1 and TRBJ2-1; maybe TRBD2 (6 bases). With 1 base removed from V and 1 base from J, the gap between germline ends came to 14 bases. This CDR3 has 16 residues. CDR1 is DFQATT, CDR2 SNEGSKA, per germline (reference sequence). CDR3 in DNA: TGCAGTGCTAGAGCCTCGGAGGGCCGGTCCTACAATGAGCAGTTCTTC. This encodes CSARASEGRSYNEQFF.

The chain recombines TRBV24-1 with TRBJ2-2; D is perhaps TRBD1 or TRBD2 (6 bases each). Per the germline V gene, CDR1 is KGHDR and CDR2 is SFDVKD. The CDR3 contains 16 residues. V shed 5 bases and J shed 3 bases, with 15 bases lying between them. Here the CDR3 reads CATSGTPGAHTGELFF. The CDR3 DNA follows: TGTGCCACCAGTGGGACCCCGGGGGCGCACACCGGGGAGCTGTTTTTT.

The chain recombines TRBV5-1 with TRBJ2-1; 8 bases are shared with TRBD1. The V gene end was trimmed by 4 bases and the J gene end by 3 bases; junction bases not matched to a gene: 9. Germline CDR1 and CDR2: SGHRS and YFSETQ. The CDR3 totals 16 residues. The CDR3 DNA sequence: TGCGCCAGCAGCCCGACGACAGGGGATCTCTACAATGAGCAGTTCTTC. It encodes CASSPTTGDLYNEQFF.

The chain couples TRBV6-5 to TRBJ2-6, with 10 positions matching TRBD1. The CDR3 spans 18 residues. J was trimmed by 0 bases and V by 2 bases; bases with no gene match: 4. Germline CDR1 reads MNHEY; CDR2 reads SVGAGI. The CDR3 spells CASSYRDRGNSGANVLTF. CDR3 nucleotides: TGTGCCAGCAGTTACCGGGACAGGGGCAACTCTGGGGCCAACGTCCTGACTTTC.

The rearrangement links TRBV10-3 to TRBJ2-1, with D perhaps TRBD2 (6 bases). Looked up from germline, CDR1 is ENHRY and CDR2 is SYGVKD. CDR3 length: 16 residues. Trimming took off 0 bases at V and 6 bases at J, with 15 bases between the two ends. CDR3 region: CAISESGGTPVNEQFF. The CDR3 DNA is TGTGCCATCAGTGAGTCCGGCGGGACTCCAGTCAATGAGCAGTTCTTC.

The rearrangement uses TRBV6-5 and TRBJ1-5; D may be TRBD1 (5 bases). The CDR3 spans 16 residues. The germline CDR1 and CDR2 sequences are MNHEY and SVGAGI. Trimming cost V 6 bases and J 0 bases, with 15 bases left between them. The CDR3 spells CASRPRRGASNQPQHF. CDR3 DNA sequence: TGTGCCAGCAGACCCCGGCGAGGGGCTAGCAATCAGCCCCAGCATTTT.

The chain is built from TRBV7-2 and TRBJ1-2, with D hard to call. Germline CDR1 SGHTA, CDR2 FQGNSA. Trimming left V 4 bases short and J 4 bases short, with 16 bases between. This CDR3 contains 15 residues. The CDR3 DNA follows: TGTGCCAGCAGCTCTGGACCTTCTGCCCTCTATGGCTACACCTTC. Encoded protein: CASSSGPSALYGYTF.

This chain connects TRBV9 to TRBJ2-5; possibly TRBD2 for D (5 bases). The J call may be mistaken, given a closer DNA end match to TRBJ2-7. The V gene's germline CDR1 is SGDLS and CDR2 YYNGEE. The CDR3 runs to 16 residues. CDR3 region: CASSAGETQRTYEQYF. Written as DNA, the CDR3 is TGTGCCAGCAGCGCCGGGGAGACACAGCGAACCTACGAGCAGTACTTC.

This clonotype was counted a few times. The genes are TRBV6-1 and TRBJ2-2; D remains ambiguous. CDR1 MNHNS and CDR2 SASEGT come from the germline V gene. The germline V and J ends were trimmed by 0 bases and 8 bases, with 4 bases remaining between them. CDR3 size: 12 residues. This CDR3 is CASSEAVGELFF. DNA for the CDR3: TGTGCCAGCAGTGAAGCGGTGGGGGAGCTGTTTTTT.

The chain couples TRBV4-1 to TRBJ2-7; D may be TRBD1 or TRBD2 (5 bases each). Germline lookup yields CDR1 MGHRA and CDR2 YSYEKL. The CDR3 covers 15 residues. Trimming took off 4 bases at V and 4 bases at J, with 17 bases between the two ends. The CDR3 DNA sequence: TGCGCCAGCAGCCCGCAGCCCGGGACGGGTTACGAGCAGTACTTC. Amino acid sequence: CASSPQPGTGYEQYF.

This clonotype has just a few counts. The chain couples TRBV11-3 to TRBJ2-7; D ambiguous. This CDR3 contains 14 residues. V was clipped by 5 bases and J by 0 bases, with 11 bases between them. CDR1 and CDR2 (germline): SGHNT, YENEEA. CDR3 in DNA: TGTGCCAGCAGCCTCTACGGGTCCTCCTACGAGCAGTACTTC. It is translated as CASSLYGSSYEQYF. Full variable domain (remainder filled in from reference TRBV11-3 and TRBJ2-7): EAGVVQSPRYKIIEKKQPVAFWCNPISGHNTLYWYLQNLGQGPELLIRYENEEAVDDSQLPKDRFSAERLKGVDSTLKIQPAELGDSAVYLCASSLYGSSYEQYFGPGTRLTVT.

The chain couples TRBV3-1 to TRBJ2-7; the match to TRBD1 covers 8 bases. This CDR3 has 17 residues. Unmatched junction bases numbered 10, after V lost 0 bases and J lost 3 bases. Germline CDR1 is LGHDT and CDR2 is YNNKEL (reference sequence). CDR3 protein: CASSQDHWTGSFYEQYF. The CDR3 nucleotides are TGTGCCAGCAGCCAAGATCATTGGACAGGGTCCTTCTACGAGCAGTACTTC.

This clonotype has only a few counts. The chain is built from TRBV27 and TRBJ2-7; D is tentatively TRBD1 or TRBD2 (5 bases each). The CDR3 runs 14 residues. The V and J ends lost 3 bases and 6 bases respectively, with 15 bases between them. Germline CDR1 and CDR2: MNHEY and SMNVEV (reference sequence). Written as DNA, the CDR3 is TGTGCCAGCAGTTTCTCCGAGGGGCCTGGCGAGCAGTACTTC. This sequence encodes CASSFSEGPGEQYF.

This sequence joins TRBV20-1 and TRBJ2-5; D call uncertain. The CDR3 has 13 amino acids. Germline-derived CDR1 and CDR2 are DFQATT and SNEGSKA (reference sequence). Trimming took off 4 bases at V and 5 bases at J, with 14 bases between the two ends. Here the CDR3 reads CSATHASRETQYF. The CDR3 DNA reads as TGCAGTGCTACCCATGCCTCCCGGGAGACCCAGTACTTC.